These T cell receptor beta chains were read from a single sample in a study of blood T cells in healthy people across ages. TCRdb reanalysed the 5' RACE reads using MiXCR and keeps one entry per CDR3 protein. Among approximately 580,000 distinct CDR3 sequences listed, more than 20% were seen once. Another study also made use of these data, one on T cells of mothers and their children.

The sample was blood. These receptors were collected from a boy between 5 and 17 years old in good health. CDR3s include the opening cysteine and the closing phenylalanine or tryptophan.

J | V | length | CDR3
TRBJ2-1 | TRBV7-6 | 14 | CASSRLISYNEQFF
TRBJ2-5 | TRBV9 | 19 | CASSVGASGGPMPLATQYF
TRBJ2-7 | TRBV19 | 13 | CASSAIGRGEQYF
TRBJ1-3 | TRBV15 | 15 | CATSREVGAGNTIYF
TRBJ1-2 | TRBV2 | 17 | CASRDDRGLGSNYGYTF
TRBJ2-7 | TRBV29-1 | 11 | CSVEETYEQYF
TRBJ1-2 | TRBV7-3 | 14 | CASSQTGEDYGYTF
TRBJ1-4 | TRBV6-6 | 14 | CASRPTGEDEKLFF
TRBJ1-2 | TRBV12-3/TRBV12-4 | 12 | CASNLDLYGYTF
TRBJ2-2 | TRBV5-1 | 12 | CASSFWTGELFF
TRBJ2-1 | TRBV28 | 13 | CASSGTAYNEQFF
TRBJ2-1 | TRBV20-1 | 17 | CSVYPGRAGGSYNEQFF
TRBJ2-2 | TRBV14 | 13 | CASSQARTGALFF
TRBJ2-2 | TRBV12-3/TRBV12-4 | 15 | CASTLRAGGTGELFF
TRBJ1-2 | TRBV13 | 14 | CASSLGNRPAGYTF
TRBJ2-7 | TRBV3-1 | 16 | CASSGMPGTSGYEQYF
TRBJ2-1 | TRBV15 | 14 | CAVRGAGDYNEQFF
TRBJ2-1 | TRBV7-9 | 16 | CASSLAGWGRNNEQFF
TRBJ1-5 | TRBV5-6 | 16 | CASSVSGTGGNQPQHF
TRBJ2-7 | TRBV7-2 | 14 | CASSADSHSYEQYF
- | TRBV20-1 | 17 | CSARGTSGRGGSYEQYF
TRBJ2-1 | TRBV10-3 | 11 | CAITGSGQKYF
TRBJ1-1 | TRBV25-1 | 15 | CASSDLTAQDTEAFF
TRBJ2-3 | TRBV11-2 | 16 | CASRRLAGADTDTQYF
TRBJ2-7 | TRBV7-9 | 16 | CASSLVGGDRSYEQYF
TRBJ2-1 | TRBV29-1 | 16 | CSVEMGRTRAYNEQFF
TRBJ1-6 | TRBV5-6 | 16 | CASSWTGGVGNSPLHF
TRBJ1-5 | TRBV7-2 | 13 | CASQQGSNQPQHF
TRBJ2-7 | TRBV9 | 15 | CASSATGTKTYEQYF
TRBJ2-1 | TRBV7-2 | 13 | CASPVGGWNEQFF
TRBJ2-1 | TRBV10-3 | 15 | CAISEVGQGHHEQFF
TRBJ1-1 | TRBV12-3/TRBV12-4 | 12 | CASSLSLGEAFF